This T cell receptor (beta chain) was identified in a study of response to subunit inactivated influenza vaccine. General study findings and limits: Authors suggested each seasonal influenza vaccination recruits few new T cells.

V gave up 7 bases and J gave up 2 bases; unmatched junction bases: 1. The CDR3 runs to 13 residues. Germline V lookup: CDR1 LNHNV, CDR2 YYDKDF (reference sequence). TCRdb re-called the RT-PCR reads through MiXCR, storing one row per CDR3 protein. Counted here are some 160,000 distinct CDR3 sequences, 11% occurring once; the ten biggest clones make up roughly an eighth. Details on this clonotype: Its antigen remains unidentified.

The TCR comes from a man in his fifties who received an inactivated influenza vaccine. Sequences were derived from non-naive T cells sorted from PBMCs, sampled roughly 45 days after vaccination. The genes are TRBV15 and TRBJ1-5, with 8 bases aligning to TRBD1. The CDR3, as DNA: TGTGCCACCACGGGACAGGGCAATCAGCCCCAGCATTTT. Its translation is CATTGQGNQPQHF.